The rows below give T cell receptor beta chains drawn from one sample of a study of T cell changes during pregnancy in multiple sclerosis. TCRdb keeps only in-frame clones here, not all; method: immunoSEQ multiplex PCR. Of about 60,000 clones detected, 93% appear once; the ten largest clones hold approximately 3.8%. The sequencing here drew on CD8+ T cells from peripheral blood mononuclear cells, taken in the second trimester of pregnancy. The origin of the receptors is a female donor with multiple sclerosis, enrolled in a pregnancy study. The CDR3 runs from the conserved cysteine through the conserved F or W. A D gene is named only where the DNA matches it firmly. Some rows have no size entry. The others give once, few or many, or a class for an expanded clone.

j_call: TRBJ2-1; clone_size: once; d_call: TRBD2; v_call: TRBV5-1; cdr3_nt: TGCGCCAGCAGCTTAGCGACTAGCACCAACAATGAGCAGTTCTTC; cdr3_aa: CASSLATSTNNEQFF
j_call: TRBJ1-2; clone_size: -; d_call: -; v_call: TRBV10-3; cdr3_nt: TGTGCCATCAGAGCCTCGGGTCTGATCGGCTACACCTTC; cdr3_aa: CAIRASGLIGYTF
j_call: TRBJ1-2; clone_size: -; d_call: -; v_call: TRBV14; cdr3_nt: TGTGCCAGCAGCCGAAAGGACACCGGCACGGGTGGCTACACCTTC; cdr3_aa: CASSRKDTGTGGYTF
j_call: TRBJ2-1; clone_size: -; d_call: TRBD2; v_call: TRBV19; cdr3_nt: TGTGCCAGTAGGCCTAGCGGGGGGGCCTACAATGAGCAGTTCTTC; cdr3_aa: CASRPSGGAYNEQFF
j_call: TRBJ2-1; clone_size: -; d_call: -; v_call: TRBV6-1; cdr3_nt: TGTGCCAGCAGTGAAGCGAGGACCTTGCGGGGCAATGAGCAGTTCTTC; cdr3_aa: CASSEARTLRGNEQFF
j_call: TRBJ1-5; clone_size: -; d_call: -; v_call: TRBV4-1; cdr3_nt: TGCGCCAGCAGCCAAGGGAGGGATGGCAATCAGCCCCAGCATTTT; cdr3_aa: CASSQGRDGNQPQHF
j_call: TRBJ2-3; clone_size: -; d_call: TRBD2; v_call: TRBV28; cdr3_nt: TGTGCCAGCAGTTATCCGGGACTAGCGGGAGGGCCGGGAGATACGCAGTATTTT; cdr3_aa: CASSYPGLAGGPGDTQYF
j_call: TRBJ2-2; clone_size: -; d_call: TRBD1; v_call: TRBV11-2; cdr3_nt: TGTGCCAGCAGCTTACCCCCCAACCAGGGGGCTCTTAACGGGGAGCTGTTTTTT; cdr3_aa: CASSLPPNQGALNGELFF
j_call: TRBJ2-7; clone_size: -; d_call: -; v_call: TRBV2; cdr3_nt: TGTGCCAGCAGTGTCGGAGGGGACGAGCAGTACTTC; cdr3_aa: CASSVGGDEQYF
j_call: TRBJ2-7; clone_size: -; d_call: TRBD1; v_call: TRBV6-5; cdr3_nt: TGTGCCAGCAGTTCCTCGGACAGGGCCTACGAGCAGTACTTC; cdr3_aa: CASSSSDRAYEQYF
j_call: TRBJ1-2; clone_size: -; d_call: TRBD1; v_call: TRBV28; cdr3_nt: TGTGCCAGCAGTATCCCTGGGACAGTCTATGGCTACACCTTC; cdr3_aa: CASSIPGTVYGYTF
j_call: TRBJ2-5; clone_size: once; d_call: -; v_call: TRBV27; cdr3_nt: TGTGCCAGCAGTTCCCTAGGAGGGACCCAAGAGACCCAGTACTTC; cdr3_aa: CASSSLGGTQETQYF
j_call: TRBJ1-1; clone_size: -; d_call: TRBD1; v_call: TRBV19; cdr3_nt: TGTGCCAGTAGTTCCGGACAGGGAATGGTTACTGAAGCTTTCTTT; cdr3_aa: CASSSGQGMVTEAFF
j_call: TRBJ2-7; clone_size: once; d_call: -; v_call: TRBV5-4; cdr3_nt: TGTGCCAGCAGCTTGGCCGGGAGCTACTCCTACGAGCAGTACTTC; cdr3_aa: CASSLAGSYSYEQYF
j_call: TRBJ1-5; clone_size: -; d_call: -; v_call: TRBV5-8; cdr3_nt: TGTGCCAGCAGCCGGATTGGGCAGGTCGGTCAGCCCCAGCATTTT; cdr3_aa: CASSRIGQVGQPQHF
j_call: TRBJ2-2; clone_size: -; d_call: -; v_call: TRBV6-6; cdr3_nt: TGTGCCAGCAGTTACTCGAAGCAAACGAACACCGGGGAGCTGTTTTTT; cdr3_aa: CASSYSKQTNTGELFF
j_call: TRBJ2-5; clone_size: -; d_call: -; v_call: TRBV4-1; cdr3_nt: TGCGCCAGCAGCCAAGTTCCGACAGCCGGTACGGGAGAGACCCAGTACTTC; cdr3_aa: CASSQVPTAGTGETQYF
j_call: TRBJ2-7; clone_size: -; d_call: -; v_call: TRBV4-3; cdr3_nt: TGCGCCAGCAGCCAAGATTCGGACAGATCCTACGAGCAGTACTTC; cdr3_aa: CASSQDSDRSYEQYF
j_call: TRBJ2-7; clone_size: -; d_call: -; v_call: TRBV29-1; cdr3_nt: TGCAGCGCCGAGGGGGGGACCTACGAGCAGTACTTC; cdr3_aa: CSAEGGTYEQYF
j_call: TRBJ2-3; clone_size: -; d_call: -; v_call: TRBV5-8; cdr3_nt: TGTGCCAGCAGCCCTGAGGGAGATACGCAGTATTTT; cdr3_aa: CASSPEGDTQYF
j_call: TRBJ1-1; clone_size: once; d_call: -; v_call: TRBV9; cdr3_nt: TGTGCCAGCAGCGTAGGAGCTGTTAACACTGAAGCTTTCTTT; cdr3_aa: CASSVGAVNTEAFF
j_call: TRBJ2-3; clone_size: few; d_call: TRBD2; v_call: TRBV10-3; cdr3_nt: TGTGCCATCAGTGACGGGACTACCGCCCTGGATACGCAGTATTTT; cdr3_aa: CAISDGTTALDTQYF
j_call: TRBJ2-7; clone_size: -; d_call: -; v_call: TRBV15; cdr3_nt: TGTGCCACCAGCAGATCAGTCAGTTACGAGCAGTACTTC; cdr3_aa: CATSRSVSYEQYF
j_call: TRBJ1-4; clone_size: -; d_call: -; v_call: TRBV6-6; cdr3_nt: TGTGCCAGCAGTTACGCTGGGCGATTAGGTGAAAAACTGTTTTTT; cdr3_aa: CASSYAGRLGEKLFF
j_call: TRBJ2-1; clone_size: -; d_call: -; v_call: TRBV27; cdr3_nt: TGTGCCAGCAGTTTATCGTTATTCCAGGATGAGCAGTTCTTC; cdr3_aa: CASSLSLFQDEQFF
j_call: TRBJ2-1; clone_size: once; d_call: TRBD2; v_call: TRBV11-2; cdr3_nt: TGTGCCAGCAGCTTAGAGCTAGCGGCATACAATGAGCAGTTCTTC; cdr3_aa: CASSLELAAYNEQFF
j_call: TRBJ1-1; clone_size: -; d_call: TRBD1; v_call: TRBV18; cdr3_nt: TGTGCCAGCTCACCGTTACAGGGGGTGGAGAACACTGAAGCTTTCTTT; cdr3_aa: CASSPLQGVENTEAFF
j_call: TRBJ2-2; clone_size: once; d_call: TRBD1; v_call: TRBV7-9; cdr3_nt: TGTGCCAGCAGCTCACCAGGGGGAACCTACACCGGGGAGCTGTTTTTT; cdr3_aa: CASSSPGGTYTGELFF
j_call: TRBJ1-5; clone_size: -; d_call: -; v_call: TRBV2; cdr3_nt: TGTGCCAGCAGCGGTGGAGACAATCAGCCCCAGCATTTT; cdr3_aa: CASSGGDNQPQHF
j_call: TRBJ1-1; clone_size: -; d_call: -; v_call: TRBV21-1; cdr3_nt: TGTGCCAGCAGCAAACTGGACAGGGAGAACACTGAAGCTTTCTTT; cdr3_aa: CASSKLDRENTEAFF
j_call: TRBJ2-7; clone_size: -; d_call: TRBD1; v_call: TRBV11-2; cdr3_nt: TGTGCCAGCAGCTCCGACAGGGGGTCCTCCTACGAGCAGTACTTC; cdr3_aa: CASSSDRGSSYEQYF
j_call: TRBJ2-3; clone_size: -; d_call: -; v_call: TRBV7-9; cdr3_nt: TGTGCCAGCAGCCCTCTTCCCCAGGTACCAGATACGCAGTATTTT; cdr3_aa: CASSPLPQVPDTQYF
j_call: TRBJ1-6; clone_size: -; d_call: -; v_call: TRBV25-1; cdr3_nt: TGTGCCAGCAGTGAATCGGAGGAGGTCTCCTATAATTCACCCCTCCACTTT; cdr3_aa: CASSESEEVSYNSPLHF
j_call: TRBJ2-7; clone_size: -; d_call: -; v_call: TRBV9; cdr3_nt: TGTGCCAGCAGCGTAGGGGCAGGCCTCAGCTACGAGCAGTACTTC; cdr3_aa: CASSVGAGLSYEQYF
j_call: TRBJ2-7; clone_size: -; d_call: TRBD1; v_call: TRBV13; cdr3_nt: TGTGCCAGCAGTCCTACGTCAGGGGGTCCCGTGTACGAGCAGTACTTC; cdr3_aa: CASSPTSGGPVYEQYF
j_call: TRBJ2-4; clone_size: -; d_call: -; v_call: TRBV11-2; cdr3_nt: TGTGCCAGCAGCGAGCTGCAGGGATTGGCGGACATTCAGTACTTC; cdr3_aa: CASSELQGLADIQYF
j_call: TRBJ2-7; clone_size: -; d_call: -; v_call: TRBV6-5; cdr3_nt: TGTGCCAGCGGGAGCCCATCCTACGAGCAGTACTTC; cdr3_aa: CASGSPSYEQYF
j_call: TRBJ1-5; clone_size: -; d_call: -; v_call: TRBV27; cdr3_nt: TGTGCCAGCAGTTTAAGCGGGGCACAGGGATATAGCAATCAGCCCCAGCATTTT; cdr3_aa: CASSLSGAQGYSNQPQHF
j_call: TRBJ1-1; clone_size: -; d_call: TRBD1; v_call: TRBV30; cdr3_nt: TGTGCCTGTTACCATTCCGACAGGGGAATTAACACTGAAGCTTTCTTT; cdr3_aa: CACYHSDRGINTEAFF
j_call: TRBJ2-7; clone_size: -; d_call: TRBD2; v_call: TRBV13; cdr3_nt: TGTGCCAGCAGCTTAGGTTCTATCGGGGGGTTCCTTTACGAGCAGTACTTC; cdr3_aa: CASSLGSIGGFLYEQYF
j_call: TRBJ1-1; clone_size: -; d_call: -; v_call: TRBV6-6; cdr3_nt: TGTGCCAGCAGTGCCCGACAGGATCTAAACACTGAAGCTTTCTTT; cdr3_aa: CASSARQDLNTEAFF